The 18 T cell receptor beta chains given below trace back to one sample, sequenced in a study of T-cell memory formation after mild COVID-19. Using its own MiXCR run on the 5' RACE reads, TCRdb lists one record per CDR3 protein. The table lists around 200,000 distinct CDR3 sequences, 27% of them singletons, with over 9.5% in the top ten. Sample: PBMCs or a T cell subset sorted from them (not recorded which). Receptor source: an adult woman who had mild COVID-19 (a few samples of this study predate the infection). Cell type and time point are not known.

The table lists this clonotype with a few counts. This chain links TRBV7-2 with TRBJ2-7; TRBD2 matches 13 bases. CDR1 and CDR2 (germline): SGHTA, FQGNSA. J lost 5 bases, V lost 8 bases, and 9 bases had no gene match. CDR3 length: 15 amino acids. Written as DNA, the CDR3 is TGTGCCAGCCGAACTACTAGCGGGAGGGCCGACGAGCAGTACTTC. This gives the protein CASRTTSGRADEQYF. The full variable domain, in which reference TRBV7-2 and TRBJ2-7 provide the parts outside the CDR3, is GAGVSQSPSNKVTEKGKDVELRCDPISGHTALYWYRQSLGQGLEFLIYFQGNSAPDKSGLPSDRFSAERTGGSVSTLTIQRTQQEDSAVYLCASRTTSGRADEQYFGPGTRLTVT.

This clonotype was seen a few times. J is TRBJ2-2 and V is TRBV11-2; D call uncertain. The CDR3 covers 16 residues. CDR1 SGHAT and CDR2 FQNNGV come from the germline V gene. The V end lost 3 bases, the J end lost 1 base, and 12 bases lay between the germline ends. The CDR3, as DNA: TGTGCCAGCAGCTTCCCCCCCGAGGAGAACACCGGGGAGCTGTTTTTT. As protein: CASSFPPEENTGELFF.

Only a few counts were recorded for this clonotype. V is TRBV12-3 or TRBV12-4 and J is TRBJ1-5, with no clear D. Trimming removed 3 bases from V and 6 bases from J, with 6 bases in between. This CDR3 spans 12 amino acids. CDR3 protein: CASSFPLQPQHF. CDR3 DNA sequence: TGTGCCAGCAGTTTTCCCCTTCAGCCCCAGCATTTT.

This clonotype was seen just once. The chain couples TRBV12-3 or TRBV12-4 to TRBJ2-1; perhaps TRBD1 as D (6 bases). The CDR3 loop spans 12 amino acids. Trimming stripped 6 bases from V and 9 bases from J, with 12 bases between. The CDR3 nucleotides read TGTGCCAGCAGGACGCAGGGGCGTGAGCAGTTCTTC. It codes for CASRTQGREQFF.

The chain employs TRBV12-3 or TRBV12-4 and TRBJ2-3; 9 bases match TRBD2. After removal of 6 bases from V and 1 base from J, the junction contained 14 bases not matched to a gene. The CDR3 is 18 amino acids. CDR3 nucleotide sequence: TGTGCCAGCAGGGGACCCAATGATCAGCGGGGGGGCACAGATACGCAGTATTTT. Translation gives CASRGPNDQRGGTDTQYF.

This clonotype was found a few times. V gene TRBV24-1 combines with J gene TRBJ2-3; 7 bases map to TRBD1. Germline V gene data show CDR1 as KGHDR and CDR2 as SFDVKD. The trim removed 7 bases at V and 2 bases at J, leaving 11 bases unmatched. The CDR3 is 16 residues long. This CDR3 reads CATSDTTGQYTDTQYF. The CDR3 DNA reads TGTGCCACCAGCGATACCACGGGACAGTACACAGATACGCAGTATTTT.

The chain employs TRBV5-1 and TRBJ2-3; 10 bases fit TRBD2. The CDR3 spans 16 residues. Germline CDR1 and CDR2: SGHRS and YFSETQ. V shed 7 bases and J 2 bases; nucleotides not matched to a gene: 10. The CDR3: CASGLYGTSDTDTQYF. The CDR3 nucleotides read TGCGCCAGCGGCCTTTATGGGACTAGCGACACAGATACGCAGTATTTT.

The chain uses TRBV12-3 or TRBV12-4 and TRBJ1-6; perhaps TRBD1 as D (6 bases). V lost 4 bases and J 10 bases, leaving 14 bases between the germline ends. This CDR3 spans 14 amino acids. CDR3 coding DNA: TGTGCCAGCAGTTCTACAGGGTTTGGGTCACCCCTCCACTTT. This codes for CASSSTGFGSPLHF.

This clonotype was detected only a few times. The genes are TRBV4-3 and TRBJ2-5; 7 bases align to TRBD2. CDR3 size: 15 residues. Trimming took 5 bases from V and 1 from J; bases not matched to a gene: 7. Looked up from germline, CDR1 is LGHNA and CDR2 is YSLEER. The CDR3 is CASSGRGGAQETQYF. CDR3 bases: TGCGCCAGCAGCGGGAGGGGCGGGGCCCAAGAGACCCAGTACTTC.

The chain is built from TRBV5-6 and TRBJ2-7; D is uncertain. V was shortened by 4 bases and J by 6 bases, with 8 bases between the two germline ends. This CDR3 has 11 residues. Per germline, CDR1 SGHDT and CDR2 YYEEEE. The CDR3 loop reads CASSTPGEQYF. The CDR3 DNA reads as TGTGCCAGCAGCACCCCGGGCGAGCAGTACTTC.

This clonotype was counted a single time. The chain carries TRBV4-1 and TRBJ2-1; D is possibly TRBD2 (5 bases). This CDR3 comprises 16 residues. The ends were cut back, 1 base at V and 6 bases at J, with 16 bases in the middle. Looked up from germline, CDR1 is MGHRA and CDR2 is YSYEKL. CDR3 sequence reads: CASSQGSSSRVNEQFF. The CDR3 bases are TGCGCCAGCAGCCAAGGGTCGTCTAGCCGAGTCAATGAGCAGTTCTTC.

This clonotype came up a few times. The chain is built from TRBV24-1 and TRBJ2-7, with D possibly being TRBD1 (6 bases). V lost 1 base and J lost 3, with 12 bases in between. From germline, CDR1 is KGHDR and CDR2 SFDVKD. The length of the CDR3 is 15 residues. CDR3 bases: TGTGCCACCAGTGATTTTGAAGGGGGAGTCTACGAGCAGTACTTC. This gives the protein CATSDFEGGVYEQYF.

The gene calls are TRBV7-8 and TRBJ1-2; D remains unclear. This CDR3 region has 14 residues. Trimming pared 1 base from V and 8 bases from J, leaving 14 bases between. Per germline, CDR1 SGHVS and CDR2 FQNEAQ. The CDR3: CASSLEGRRRGYTF. The CDR3 DNA is TGTGCCAGCAGCTTAGAGGGCCGCCGGAGGGGCTACACCTTC. Full variable domain (remainder filled in from reference TRBV7-8 and TRBJ1-2): GAGVSQSPRYKVAKRGQDVALRCDPISGHVSLFWYQQALGQGPEFLTYFQNEAQLDKSGLPSDRFFAERPEGSVSTLKIQRTQQEDSAVYLCASSLEGRRRGYTFGSGTRLTVV.

V gene TRBV11-1 combines with J gene TRBJ2-7, with D possibly matching TRBD1 (6 bases). Germline V CDR1 and CDR2: SGHAT, FQDESV (reference sequence). The CDR3 spans 15 residues. The V and J ends lost 2 bases and 2 bases respectively, with 13 bases between them. CDR3 residues: CASSLRDTPPYEQYF. Here the CDR3 DNA reads TGTGCCAGCAGCTTAAGGGACACGCCGCCCTACGAGCAGTACTTC.

The chain uses TRBV20-1 and TRBJ2-5, with TRBD2 matching over 7 bases. CDR1 and CDR2 from the germline V gene are DFQATT and SNEGSKA (reference sequence). The length of the CDR3 is 15 residues. V was pared by 5 bases and J by 7 bases, with 16 bases of the junction left unmatched. The CDR3 DNA reads TGCAGTGCTCGCCCCGGGCTAGCGTCGGGGGGGACCCAGTACTTC. Translating gives CSARPGLASGGTQYF.

The DNA of the CDR3 is TGTGCCAGCAGCCAAAATACCGGGACAGGGGCATATGAGCAGTTCTTC. This translates into CASSQNTGTGAYEQFF. The rearrangement uses TRBV4-2 and TRBJ2-1, with 10 bases matching TRBD1. Germline CDR1 and CDR2: LGHNA and YNFKEQ. This CDR3 has 16 amino acids. V was pared by 2 bases and J by 8 bases, with 9 bases of the junction left unmatched.

This chain links TRBV10-3 with TRBJ1-4; TRBD1 might be the D (6 bases). CDR1 is ENHRY, CDR2 SYGVKD, per germline. The CDR3 totals 15 residues. Deletions cut 4 bases from V and 8 bases from J, with 17 bases between. In DNA form, the CDR3 reads TGTGCCATCAGTGGCGGGGGGCTGGGGGAAGAAAAACTGTTTTTT. Translating it yields CAISGGGLGEEKLFF.

This sequence joins TRBV4-3 and TRBJ2-7; D may be TRBD2 (6 bases). Germline-derived CDR1 and CDR2 are LGHNA and YSLEER. The CDR3 covers 18 residues. V was shortened by 1 base and J by 5 bases, with 24 bases between the two germline ends. The CDR3 spells CASSQGWVGREFLNEQYF. For the CDR3, the DNA is TGCGCCAGCAGCCAAGGGTGGGTCGGACGGGAGTTTCTCAACGAGCAGTACTTC.